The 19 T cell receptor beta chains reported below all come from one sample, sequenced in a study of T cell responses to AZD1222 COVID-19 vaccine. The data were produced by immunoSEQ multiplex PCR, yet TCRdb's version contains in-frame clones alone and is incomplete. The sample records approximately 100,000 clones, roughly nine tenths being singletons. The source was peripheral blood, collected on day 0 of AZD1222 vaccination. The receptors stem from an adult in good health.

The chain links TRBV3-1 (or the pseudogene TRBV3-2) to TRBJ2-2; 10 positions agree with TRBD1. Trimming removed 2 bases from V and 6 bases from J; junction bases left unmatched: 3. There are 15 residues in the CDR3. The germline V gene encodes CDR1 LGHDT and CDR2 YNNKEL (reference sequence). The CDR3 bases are TGTGCCAGCAGCCAAATGGGGACAGGGGCCGGGGAGCTGTTTTTT. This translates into CASSQMGTGAGELFF.

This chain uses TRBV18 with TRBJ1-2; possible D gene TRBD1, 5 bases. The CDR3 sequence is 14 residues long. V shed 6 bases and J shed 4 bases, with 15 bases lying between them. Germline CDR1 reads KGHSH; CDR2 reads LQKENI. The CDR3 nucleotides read TGTGCCAGCTCGGACAACCCGGTGGGCTATGGCTACACCTTC. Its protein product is CASSDNPVGYGYTF.

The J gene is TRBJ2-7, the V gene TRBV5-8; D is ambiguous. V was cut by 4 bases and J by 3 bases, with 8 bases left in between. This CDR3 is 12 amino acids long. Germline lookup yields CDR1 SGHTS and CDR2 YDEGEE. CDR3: CASSPTVYEQYF. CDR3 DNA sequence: TGTGCCAGCAGCCCCACAGTCTACGAGCAGTACTTC.

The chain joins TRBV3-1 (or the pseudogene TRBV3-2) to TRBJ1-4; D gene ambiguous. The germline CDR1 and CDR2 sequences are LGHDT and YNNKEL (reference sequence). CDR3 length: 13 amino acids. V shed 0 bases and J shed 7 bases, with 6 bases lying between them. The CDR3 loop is CASSQDLGEKLFF. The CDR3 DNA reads TGTGCCAGCAGCCAAGATCTTGGTGAAAAACTGTTTTTT.

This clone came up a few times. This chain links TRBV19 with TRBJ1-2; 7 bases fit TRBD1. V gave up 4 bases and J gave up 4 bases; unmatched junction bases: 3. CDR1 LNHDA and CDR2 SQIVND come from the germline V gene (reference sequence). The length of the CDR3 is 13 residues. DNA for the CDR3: TGTGCCAGTAGTACCGGGACAGCCTATGGCTACACCTTC. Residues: CASSTGTAYGYTF.

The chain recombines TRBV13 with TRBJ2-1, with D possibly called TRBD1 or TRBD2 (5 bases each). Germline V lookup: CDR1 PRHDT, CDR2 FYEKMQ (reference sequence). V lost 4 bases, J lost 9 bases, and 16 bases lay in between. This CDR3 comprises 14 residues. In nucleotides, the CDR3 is TGTGCCAGCAGCTCCGGGGCCCCCTCTGGTGAGCAGTTCTTC. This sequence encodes CASSSGAPSGEQFF.

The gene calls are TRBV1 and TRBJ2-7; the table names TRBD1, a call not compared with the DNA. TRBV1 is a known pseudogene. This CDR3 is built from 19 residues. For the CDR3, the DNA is TGCACCAGCAGCCAAGATCCCCAACAGGGGAAGACTTTAGCCTACGAGCAGTACTTC. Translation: CTSSQDPQQGKTLAYEQYF.

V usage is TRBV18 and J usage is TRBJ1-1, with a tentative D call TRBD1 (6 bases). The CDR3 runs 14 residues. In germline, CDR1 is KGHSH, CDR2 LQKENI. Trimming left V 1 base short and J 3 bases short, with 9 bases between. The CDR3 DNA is TGTGCCAGCTCACCACAGGGGGGAGACACTGAAGCTTTCTTT. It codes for CASSPQGGDTEAFF.

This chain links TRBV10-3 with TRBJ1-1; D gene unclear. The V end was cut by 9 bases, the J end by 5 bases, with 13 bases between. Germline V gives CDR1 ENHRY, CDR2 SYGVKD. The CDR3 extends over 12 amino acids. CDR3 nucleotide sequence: TGTGCCATGGGGTACGGAGGGACTGAAGCTTTCTTT. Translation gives CAMGYGGTEAFF.

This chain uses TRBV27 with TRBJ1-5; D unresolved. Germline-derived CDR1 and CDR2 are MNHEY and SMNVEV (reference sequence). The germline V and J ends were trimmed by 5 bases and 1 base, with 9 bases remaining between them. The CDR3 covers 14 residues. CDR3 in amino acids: CASSPGISNQPQHF. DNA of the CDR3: TGTGCCAGCAGTCCCGGGATCAGCAATCAGCCCCAGCATTTT.

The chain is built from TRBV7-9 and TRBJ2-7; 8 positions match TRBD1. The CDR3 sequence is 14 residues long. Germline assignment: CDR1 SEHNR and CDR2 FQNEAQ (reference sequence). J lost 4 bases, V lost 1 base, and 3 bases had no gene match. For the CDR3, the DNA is TGTGCCAGCAGCTTAGGACAGGGGCTTTACGAGCAGTACTTC. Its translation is CASSLGQGLYEQYF. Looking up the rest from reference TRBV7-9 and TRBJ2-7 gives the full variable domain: DTGVSQNPRHKITKRGQNVTFRCDPISEHNRLYWYRQTLGQGPEFLTYFQNEAQLEKSRLLSDRFSAERPKGSFSTLEIQRTEQGDSAMYLCASSLGQGLYEQYFGPGTRLTVT.

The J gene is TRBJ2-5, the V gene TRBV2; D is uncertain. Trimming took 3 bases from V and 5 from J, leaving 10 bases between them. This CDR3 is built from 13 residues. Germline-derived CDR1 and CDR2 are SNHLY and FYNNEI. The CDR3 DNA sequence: TGTGCCAGCAGTGACGAGGTTAGGGAGACCCAGTACTTC. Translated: CASSDEVRETQYF.

The DNA of the CDR3 is TGTGCCAGCAGTCCGGGACTTTACAATGAGCAGTTCTTC. It codes for CASSPGLYNEQFF. The chain is built from TRBV11-2 and TRBJ2-1; D is possibly TRBD2 (6 bases). Trimming pared 6 bases from V and 4 bases from J, leaving 10 bases between. Germline lookup yields CDR1 SGHAT and CDR2 FQNNGV. This CDR3 contains 13 residues.

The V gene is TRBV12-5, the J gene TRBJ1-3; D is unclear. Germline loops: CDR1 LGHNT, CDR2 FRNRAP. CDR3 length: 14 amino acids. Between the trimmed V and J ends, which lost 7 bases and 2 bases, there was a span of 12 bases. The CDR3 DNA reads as TGTGCTAGTGCCCCGGACCACCCTGGAAACACCATATATTTT. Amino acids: CASAPDHPGNTIYF.

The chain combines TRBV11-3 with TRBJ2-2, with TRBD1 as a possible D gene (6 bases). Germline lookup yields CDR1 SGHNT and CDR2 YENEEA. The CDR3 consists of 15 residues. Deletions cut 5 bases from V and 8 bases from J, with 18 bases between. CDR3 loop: CASSRGGVSGGELFF. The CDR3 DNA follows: TGTGCCAGCAGCCGTGGGGGCGTGAGTGGTGGGGAGCTGTTTTTT.

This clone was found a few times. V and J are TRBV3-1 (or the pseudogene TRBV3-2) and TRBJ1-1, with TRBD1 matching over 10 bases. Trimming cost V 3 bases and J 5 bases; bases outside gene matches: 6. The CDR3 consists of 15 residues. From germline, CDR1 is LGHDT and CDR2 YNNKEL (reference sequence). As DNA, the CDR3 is TGTGCCAGCAGCCAGGAGAGACAGGGGGCAACTGAAGCTTTCTTT. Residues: CASSQERQGATEAFF.

The CDR3 here is CASSLDRLRRQETQYF. The DNA of the CDR3 is TGTGCCAGCAGCTTAGATAGGCTCAGGAGACAAGAGACCCAGTACTTC. The rearrangement links TRBV11-3 to TRBJ2-5; D unresolved. The V gene's germline CDR1 is SGHNT and CDR2 YENEEA. This CDR3 has 16 amino acids. The germline V and J ends were trimmed by 0 bases and 2 bases, with 13 bases remaining between them.

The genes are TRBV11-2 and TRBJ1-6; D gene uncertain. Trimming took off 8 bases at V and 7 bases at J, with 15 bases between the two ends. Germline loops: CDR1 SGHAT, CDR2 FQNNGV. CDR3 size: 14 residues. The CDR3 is CASGHRVKNSPLHF. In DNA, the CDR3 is TGTGCCAGCGGGCACAGAGTTAAGAATTCACCCCTCCACTTT.

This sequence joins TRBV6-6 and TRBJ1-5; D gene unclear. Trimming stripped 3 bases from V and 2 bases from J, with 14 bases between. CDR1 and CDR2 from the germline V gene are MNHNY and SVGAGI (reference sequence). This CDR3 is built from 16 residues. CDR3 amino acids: CASSYLGQPGNQPQHF. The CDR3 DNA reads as TGTGCCAGCAGTTATTTAGGGCAGCCAGGCAATCAGCCCCAGCATTTT.